This TCR beta chain came from a study of cytomegalovirus exposure and HLA in healthy donors. Study as a whole: Most genotyped donors, about four fifths of 350 to 500, had Caucasian-associated genetic ancestry.

General study findings and limits: According to the study, 160 or so TCR beta chains were cytomegalovirus-associated.

The PCR used 60 Vbeta and 13 Jbeta primers. The repertoire was sequenced with immunoSEQ multiplex PCR; TCRdb's copy has only in-frame clones and lacks some. The sample carries roughly 100,000 clones, approximately 69% recorded once. This clone has just one count. Its antigen is currently unknown. Germline CDR1 MGHDK, CDR2 SYGVNS. Trimming at V came to 4 bases and at J to 4 bases, leaving 8 bases not matched to a gene. The CDR3 is 15 amino acids. This rearrangement joins TRBV25-1 to TRBJ2-7; TRBD2 matches at 9 bases. Material for sequencing was PBMCs. The sequence came from a man aged 25-40 years in good health and CMV-seronegative. The CDR3, as DNA: TGTGCCAGCAGTGGCAGGCGGGGGGGCGTTTACGAGCAGTACTTC. As protein: CASSGRRGGVYEQYF.